This T cell receptor beta chain originates from a study of T cell responses to AZD1222 COVID-19 vaccine. Study-level points and caveats: Clonal diversity may have been underestimated, and the donors were mostly white British, with more females than males.

Measured with immunoSEQ multiplex PCR; TCRdb has only the in-frame clones, and not every one. The sample records approximately 76,000 clones, under 95% being singletons. The CDR3 contains 14 residues. The V gene's germline CDR1 is SGHKS and CDR2 YYEKEE (reference sequence). V lost 0 bases, J lost 3 bases, and 10 bases lay in between. Concerning this clone itself: The antigen is unknown.

The specimen was peripheral blood, collected on day 0 of MenACWY control vaccination. This clonotype originated in an adult in good health. The V call is TRBV5-5, the J call TRBJ2-7; D is uncertain. The CDR3 sequence is CASSLVGKGYEQYF. Written as DNA, the CDR3 is TGTGCCAGCAGCTTGGTAGGGAAAGGCTACGAGCAGTACTTC.